The rows below give T cell receptor beta chains drawn from one sample of a study of T cell repertoires in cytomegalovirus infection. TCRdb reprocessed the reads via MiXCR and lists one record per CDR3 protein. The sample has 200,000 to 300,000 distinct CDR3 sequences, 9.1% seen once. Sequenced sample: PBMCs. These receptors were taken from a human donor in good health (CMV status not recorded). Some clones in this sample may be carry-over from other donors' samples. Both conserved end residues are part of each CDR3. Fields, in order: J gene, V gene, clone size, D gene, CDR3 length, CDR3 DNA, CDR3 protein. D genes are given only for firm matches. Size values are once, few and many counts, or a class for expanded clones, and some rows have none.

TRBJ1-2,TRBV10-3,few,NA,13,TGTGCCATCAGTGAGGGGGGGAACTATGGCTACACCTTC,CAISEGGNYGYTF
TRBJ2-1,TRBV5-1,once,TRBD2,16,TGCGCCAGCAGCTTGACTAGCGGGGGGGCCATCCATGAGCAGTTCTTC,CASSLTSGGAIHEQFF
TRBJ1-2,TRBV6-6,many,TRBD1,17,TGTGCCAGCAGTTACTCAGGGACAGGGGCTTTTGGCTATGGCTACACCTTC,CASSYSGTGAFGYGYTF
TRBJ1-1,TRBV12-3/TRBV12-4,NA,TRBD1,16,TGTGCCAGCAGAGCCCCCGGGGGCAGGGGGGGTACTGAAGCTTTCTTT,CASRAPGGRGGTEAFF
TRBJ1-1,TRBV7-9,NA,NA,13,TGTGCCAGCAGCTTATTGATCCTCGGGGAAGCTTTCTTT,CASSLLILGEAFF
TRBJ2-1,TRBV6-5,many,NA,15,TGTGCCAGCAGTCCTCGCGGAATAGAATACAATGAGCAGTTCTTC,CASSPRGIEYNEQFF
TRBJ1-5,TRBV29-1,NA,NA,13,TGCAGCGTTGCAGAGTTTAGCAATCAGCCCCAGCATTTT,CSVAEFSNQPQHF
TRBJ2-1,TRBV7-2,few,TRBD1,15,TGTGCCAGCAGCTTAAGTACAGGGGCTTACAATGAGCAGTTCTTC,CASSLSTGAYNEQFF
TRBJ2-2,TRBV6-2/TRBV6-3,few,TRBD2,15,TGTGCCAGCAACCCGACGGGGGGGCAAACCGGGGAGCTGTTTTTT,CASNPTGGQTGELFF
TRBJ1-1,TRBV6-6,many,NA,14,TGTGCCAGTCAGCCTCGGGGCGCGGCCACTGAAGCTTTCTTT,CASQPRGAATEAFF
TRBJ1-1,TRBV30,many,NA,16,TGTGCCTGGAGCGGAGGGGGATACCCAATGAACACTGAAGCTTTCTTT,CAWSGGGYPMNTEAFF
TRBJ1-1,TRBV7-2,many,NA,12,TGTGCCAGCAGCTTACCGGGGCTAGGAGCTTTCTTT,CASSLPGLGAFF